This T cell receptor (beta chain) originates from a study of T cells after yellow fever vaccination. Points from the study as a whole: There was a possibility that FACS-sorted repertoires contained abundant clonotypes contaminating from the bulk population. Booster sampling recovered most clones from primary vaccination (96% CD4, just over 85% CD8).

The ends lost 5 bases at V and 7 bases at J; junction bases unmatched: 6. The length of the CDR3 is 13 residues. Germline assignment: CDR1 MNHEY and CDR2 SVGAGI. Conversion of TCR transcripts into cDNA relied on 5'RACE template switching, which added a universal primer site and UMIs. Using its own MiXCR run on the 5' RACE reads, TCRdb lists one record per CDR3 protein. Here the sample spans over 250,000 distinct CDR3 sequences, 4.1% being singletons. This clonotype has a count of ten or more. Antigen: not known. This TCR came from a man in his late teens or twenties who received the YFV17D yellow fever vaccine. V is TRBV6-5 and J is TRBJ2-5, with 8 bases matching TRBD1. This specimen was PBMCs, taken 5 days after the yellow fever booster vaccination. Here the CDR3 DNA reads TGTGCCAGCAGTGCGGACAGGGTGGGGACCCAGTACTTC. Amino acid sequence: CASSADRVGTQYF.